In this sample, the clone carrying this T cell receptor beta chain is medium-sized (0.01 to 0.1%). Its antigen remains unidentified. The data derive from a study of T cell repertoires in cytomegalovirus infection. Study results and caveats: Clonotype analysis showed dominance of the ex vivo response by HLA-C-restricted CMV-specific TCR beta clonotypes. Public TCR beta family frequency separated CMV-and-HLA carriers, including in an independent cohort.

Germline V lookup: CDR1 LGHNA, CDR2 YSLEER. With 2 bases removed from V and 5 bases from J, the gap between germline ends came to 19 bases. The CDR3 has 17 residues. TCRdb used MiXCR to reprocess the reads, holding one entry per CDR3 protein. In the table there are fewer than 200,000 distinct CDR3 sequences, about a fifth of which are singletons. This clonotype was sampled from a human donor in good health (CMV status not recorded). Some clones in this sample may be carry-over from other donors' samples. This sequence joins TRBV4-3 and TRBJ2-1; perhaps TRBD1 as D (5 bases). Sequenced material: CD8+ T cells from cultured PBMCs, taken from culture after CMV antigen stimulation. The CDR3 region is CASSQSRTSRPDNEQFF. The CDR3 DNA follows: TGCGCCAGCAGCCAATCCCGGACAAGTCGTCCCGACAATGAGCAGTTCTTC.